The table lists the clone carrying this T cell receptor beta chain with many counts. These data originate in a study of regulatory T cells in long-lasting Graves disease. The CDR3 is 16 residues long. Trimming pared 2 bases from V and 7 bases from J, leaving 18 bases between. The V gene's germline CDR1 is SNHLY and CDR2 FYNNEI. Arm-PCR with iRepertoire HTBI primers amplified the CDR3 regions for these TCR beta libraries. MiXCR was run by TCRdb on the multiplex PCR reads, yielding one entry per CDR3 protein. The table shows more than 450,000 distinct CDR3 sequences, with 15% to 20% occurring only once. Time point defined: newly diagnosed GD, antithyroid drugs for less than 3 months. From RNA extracted from PBMCs, the TCR library was made. The data were also submitted as part of a second study, on T cells in Graves' hyperthyroidism and ophthalmopathy.

The chain uses TRBV2 and TRBJ2-1; either TRBD1 or TRBD2 may supply D (5 bases each). The sequencing here drew on peripheral blood mononuclear cells (PBMCs), taken at new diagnosis, from a patient treated with antithyroid drugs. The TCR originated in a middle-aged man with Graves disease. The CDR3 DNA reads as TGTGCCAGCAGTGAATTGGCTAGCCCGAGACAGAATGAGCAGTTCTTC. Translated, it gives CASSELASPRQNEQFF.